Below, 20 T cell receptor beta chains from the same sample are listed, as sequenced in a study of blood T cells in healthy people across ages. The use of a sample-barcoded 5' primer and a J-beta primer mix characterized a second PCR of roughly 7 to 11 cycles. TCRdb recomputed calls from the 5' RACE reads with MiXCR, one row per CDR3 protein. The sample lists more than 700,000 distinct CDR3 sequences; about 47% were seen once. Input material: blood. The origin of the receptors is a man older than 75 in good health.

This clonotype was detected a few times. This chain uses TRBV7-2 with TRBJ2-5; 10 nucleotides agree with TRBD2. The CDR3 covers 15 residues. CDR1 and CDR2 from the germline V gene are SGHTA and FQGNSA. V dropped 5 bases and J dropped 3; count of bases not matched to a gene: 6. The CDR3 sequence is CASSPGLASEETQYF. The CDR3 nucleotides read TGTGCCAGCAGCCCGGGACTAGCGAGTGAAGAGACCCAGTACTTC.

V and J are TRBV3-1 and TRBJ2-3; D not resolved. This CDR3 is built from 15 residues. Germline V gives CDR1 LGHDT, CDR2 YNNKEL (reference sequence). V lost 0 bases and J 2 bases, leaving 9 bases between the germline ends. CDR3 loop: CASSQDSHYTDTQYF. In nucleotides, the CDR3 is TGTGCCAGCAGCCAAGATTCCCACTACACAGATACGCAGTATTTT.

This clonotype was recorded only once. V usage is TRBV4-1 and J usage is TRBJ1-2; D gene ambiguous. V lost 1 base and J lost 2, with 11 bases in between. This CDR3 has 15 amino acids. Germline V gene lookup returns CDR1 MGHRA and CDR2 YSYEKL. As DNA, the CDR3 is TGCGCCAGCAGCCAAGTCCCAGGAAACAACTATGGCTACACCTTC. It is translated as CASSQVPGNNYGYTF.

The chain employs TRBV6-6 and TRBJ2-4, with TRBD2 identical over 10 bases. The tail of the sequence fits TRBJ2-7 better, so the J call may be wrong. The CDR3 has 15 residues. In germline, CDR1 is MNHNY, CDR2 SVGAGI (reference sequence). CDR3 nucleotides: TGTGCCAGCAGTTACGCTCTAGCGGGGGACTACGAGCAGTACTTC. Translating gives CASSYALAGDYEQYF.

This clonotype appeared a single time. The chain employs TRBV12-3 or TRBV12-4 and TRBJ1-1; D ambiguous. V was shortened by 1 base and J by 4 bases, with 10 bases between the two germline ends. CDR3 length: 14 amino acids. The CDR3 DNA reads as TGTGCCAGCAGTTTAGGGGTTGCGGGCACTGAAGCTTTCTTT. Its protein is CASSLGVAGTEAFF.

This rearrangement joins TRBV29-1 to TRBJ2-5; TRBD2 agrees at 9 bases. TRBJ2-7 matches the DNA end more closely, so the J call is doubtful. This CDR3 contains 13 residues. The germline V gene has CDR1 SQVTM and CDR2 ANQGSEA. The CDR3 DNA is TGCAGCGTTGTTAGGCTAGCGGGACTCGAGCAGTACTTC. This gives the protein CSVVRLAGLEQYF.

The chain couples TRBV9 to TRBJ1-2, with D possibly matching TRBD1 (6 bases). Trimming cost V 4 bases and J 6 bases, with 13 bases left between them. The CDR3 extends over 13 amino acids. CDR1 and CDR2 from the germline V gene are SGDLS and YYNGEE. This chain's CDR3 is CASSIQGFDGYTF. The CDR3 DNA reads as TGTGCCAGCAGCATACAGGGTTTCGATGGCTACACCTTC. Full variable domain (remainder filled in from reference TRBV9 and TRBJ1-2): DSGVTQTPKHLITATGQRVTLRCSPRSGDLSVYWYQQSLDQGLQFLIQYYNGEERAKGNILERFSAQQFPDLHSELNLSSLELGDSALYFCASSIQGFDGYTFGSGTRLTVV.

Concerning this clonotype: One junction end does not reproduce the germline sequence, and a read error may be involved. This chain joins TRBV5-5 and TRBJ2-3; 8 bases align to TRBD2. The germline CDR1 and CDR2 sequences are SGHKS and YYEKEE (reference sequence). This CDR3 comprises 16 residues. The DNA for the CDR3 is TGTGCCAGCAGCCTCACGGGAGGGGAGAGCACAGGTACGCAGTATTTT. Translating it yields CASSLTGGESTGTQYF.

The V call is TRBV20-1, the J call TRBJ1-5; TRBD1 aligns across 8 bases. V gave up 3 bases and J gave up 0 bases; unmatched junction bases: 7. CDR3 length: 16 amino acids. The germline V gene has CDR1 DFQATT and CDR2 SNEGSKA (reference sequence). This CDR3 is CSARRRQGASNQPQHF. In nucleotides, the CDR3 is TGCAGTGCTAGGAGGCGGCAGGGGGCTAGCAATCAGCCCCAGCATTTT.

As for this clonotype: A much larger clone differs by one base, so this may be a read error. The CDR3 nucleotides read TGTGCCAGCAGTTACTACCTTTGGCCCAGGGATAGCACAGATACGCAGTATTTT. Translating it yields CASSYYLWPRDSTDTQYF. This chain joins TRBV6-2 or TRBV6-3 and TRBJ2-3, with D perhaps TRBD1 (5 bases). Trimming stripped 1 base from V and 0 bases from J, with 17 bases between. The length of the CDR3 is 18 residues. Per germline, CDR1 MNHEY and CDR2 SVGEGT.

Of note for this clonotype: A single base separates this from a much larger clone, so it may be a read error. The chain is built from TRBV29-1 and TRBJ2-7; 8 nucleotides align to TRBD2. The closer fit of TRBJ2-1 to the DNA end suggests the J call may be wrong. The CDR3 has 16 amino acids. The germline V gene encodes CDR1 SQVTM and CDR2 ANQGSEA. This CDR3 is CSVDNLGRAGEGEQFF. In nucleotides, the CDR3 is TGCAGCGTTGACAACCTCGGACGAGCGGGAGAGGGTGAGCAGTTCTTC.

The chain recombines TRBV10-3 with TRBJ2-2; 9 positions match TRBD1. Germline V gene sequence: CDR1 ENHRY, CDR2 SYGVKD. Trimming took 6 bases from V and 1 from J; bases not matched to a gene: 3. This CDR3 has 15 residues. The CDR3: CAIRRDRENTGELFF. The CDR3, as DNA: TGTGCCATCAGGAGGGACAGGGAGAACACCGGGGAGCTGTTTTTT.

The rearrangement uses TRBV12-3 or TRBV12-4 and TRBJ2-5, with unresolved D. The V gene lost 7 bases and the J gene lost 4 bases, with 10 bases spanning the gap. The CDR3 loop spans 12 amino acids. This chain's CDR3 is CASTLGRETQYF. The CDR3 DNA follows: TGTGCCAGCACCTTGGGTAGAGAGACCCAGTACTTC.

V and J are TRBV29-1 and TRBJ2-5; maybe TRBD2 (6 bases). CDR3 length: 14 residues. Per the germline V gene, CDR1 is SQVTM and CDR2 is ANQGSEA. Trimming left V 6 bases short and J 4 bases short, with 18 bases between. CDR3 coding DNA: TGCAGCGTCAAGGAGGGGCAGCCCGGAGAGACCCAGTACTTC. Residues: CSVKEGQPGETQYF.

The chain couples TRBV4-1 to TRBJ2-1, with D perhaps given as TRBD1 or TRBD2 (5 bases each). Trimming left V 0 bases short and J 7 bases short, with 10 bases between. CDR3 size: 14 residues. Germline CDR1 is MGHRA and CDR2 is YSYEKL. Here the CDR3 reads CASSQDGGGNEQFF. The CDR3 nucleotides are TGCGCCAGCAGCCAAGATGGGGGTGGGAATGAGCAGTTCTTC.

As regards this clonotype: One base away lies a much larger clone, so this may be a sequencing read error. V usage is TRBV6-5 and J usage is TRBJ1-2; TRBD1 is a possible D gene (5 bases). The CDR3 is made up of 14 amino acids. From germline, CDR1 is MNHEY and CDR2 SVGAGI. This CDR3 is CASLPGLRTYGYIF. The CDR3 coding sequence is TGTGCCAGCCTTCCGGGACTCCGGACCTATGGCTACATCTTC.

This clonotype was seen a handful of times. The chain recombines TRBV3-1 with TRBJ2-7, with D perhaps matching TRBD1 (6 bases). Trimming removed 4 bases at V and 6 bases at J, with 19 bases between. Germline CDR1 and CDR2: LGHDT and YNNKEL (reference sequence). The CDR3 runs 15 residues. This CDR3 is CASSLRGQLSGEQYF. The CDR3, as DNA: TGTGCCAGCAGCCTCCGAGGACAGCTCAGCGGCGAGCAGTACTTC.

This clonotype has more than one count but fewer than ten. The chain recombines TRBV11-2 with TRBJ2-1; D might be TRBD2 (6 bases). Germline CDR1 SGHAT, CDR2 FQNNGV. V dropped 5 bases and J dropped 4 bases, with 15 bases sitting between them. This CDR3 has 15 amino acids. CDR3 sequence: CASSITGTGYNEQFF. The CDR3 DNA is TGTGCCAGCAGCATCACCGGGACTGGATACAATGAGCAGTTCTTC. Using reference TRBV11-2 and TRBJ2-1 for the parts outside the CDR3, the full variable domain is EAGVAQSPRYKIIEKRQSVAFWCNPISGHATLYWYQQILGQGPKLLIQFQNNGVVDDSQLPKDRFSAERLKGVDSTLKIQPAKLEDSAVYLCASSITGTGYNEQFFGPGTRLTVL.

This chain connects TRBV20-1 to TRBJ2-3; 11 bases agree with TRBD1. Trimming removed 4 bases from V and 4 bases from J; junction bases left unmatched: 7. From germline, CDR1 is DFQATT and CDR2 SNEGSKA (reference sequence). CDR3 length: 15 residues. The CDR3 nucleotides are TGCAGTGCTACCTTAGGGACAGGGGGGGCAGATACGCAGTATTTT. Amino acids: CSATLGTGGADTQYF.

The V gene is TRBV7-6, the J gene TRBJ2-5, with TRBD1 matching 8 bases. The DNA end is more similar to TRBJ2-7, so the J call may be wrong. Germline lookup yields CDR1 SGHVS and CDR2 FNYEAQ. The CDR3 runs to 16 residues. In DNA form, the CDR3 reads TGTGCCAGCAGCCCCGGGACAGGTCGGGGGACCTACGAGCAGTACTTC. Translating gives CASSPGTGRGTYEQYF.